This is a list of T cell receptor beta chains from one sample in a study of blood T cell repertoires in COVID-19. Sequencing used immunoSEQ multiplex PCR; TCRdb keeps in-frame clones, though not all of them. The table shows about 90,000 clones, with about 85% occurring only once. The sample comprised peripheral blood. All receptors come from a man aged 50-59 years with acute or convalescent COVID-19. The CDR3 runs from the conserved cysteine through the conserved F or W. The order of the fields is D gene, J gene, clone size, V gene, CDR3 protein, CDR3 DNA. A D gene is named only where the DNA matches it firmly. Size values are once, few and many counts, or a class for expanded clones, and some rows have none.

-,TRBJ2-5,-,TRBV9,CASSLQAQETQYF,TGTGCCAGCAGCCTCCAGGCACAAGAGACCCAGTACTTC
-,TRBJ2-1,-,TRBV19,CASIPGTSSGAQFF,TGTGCCAGTATTCCCGGGACTTCCTCGGGTGCGCAGTTCTTC
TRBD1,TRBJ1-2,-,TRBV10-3,CAIRGTGGEGGYTF,TGTGCCATCAGAGGTACAGGGGGAGAGGGGGGCTACACCTTC
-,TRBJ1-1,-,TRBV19,CASSINILNTEAFF,TGTGCCAGTAGTATTAACATCCTGAACACTGAAGCTTTCTTT
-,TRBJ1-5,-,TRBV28,CASTLYSNQPQHF,TGTGCCAGCACTCTCTATAGCAATCAGCCCCAGCATTTT
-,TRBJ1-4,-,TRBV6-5,CASNPRGEKLFF,TGTGCCAGCAACCCCAGGGGTGAAAAACTGTTTTTT
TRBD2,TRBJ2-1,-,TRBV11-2,CASSGSGGKQFF,TGTGCCAGCAGCGGAAGCGGGGGGAAGCAGTTCTTC
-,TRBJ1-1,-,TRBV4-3,CASSQAGVFSTEAFF,TGCGCCAGCAGCCAAGCGGGGGTTTTCAGCACTGAAGCTTTCTTT
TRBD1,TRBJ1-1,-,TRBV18,CASSVRGLGNTEAFF,TGTGCCAGCTCAGTCAGGGGGCTTGGGAACACTGAAGCTTTCTTT
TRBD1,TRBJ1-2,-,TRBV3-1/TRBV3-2,CASSQTTGAGGYTF,TGTGCCAGCAGCCAGACGACAGGGGCGGGTGGCTACACCTTC
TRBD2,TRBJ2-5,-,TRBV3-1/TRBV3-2,CASSPSGGASETQYF,TGTGCCAGCAGTCCTTCGGGGGGAGCGTCAGAGACCCAGTACTTC
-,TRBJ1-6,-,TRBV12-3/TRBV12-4,CASSLFTNSPLHF,TGTGCCAGCAGTCTATTTACTAATTCACCCCTCCACTTT
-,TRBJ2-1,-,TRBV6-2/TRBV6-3,CASSSPTGESYNEQFF,TGTGCCAGCAGTTCACCTACTGGAGAATCCTACAATGAGCAGTTCTTC
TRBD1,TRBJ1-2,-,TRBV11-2,CASSPGTGEGYTF,TGTGCCAGCAGCCCCGGGACAGGGGAAGGCTACACCTTC
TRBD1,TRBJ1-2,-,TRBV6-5,CASSLGTGNYGYTF,TGTGCCAGCAGTTTAGGGACAGGGAACTATGGCTACACCTTC
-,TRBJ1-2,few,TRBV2,CASKEGLANYGYTF,TGTGCCAGCAAGGAGGGATTAGCTAACTATGGCTACACCTTC
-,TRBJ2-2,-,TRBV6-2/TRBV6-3,CASSYRETGELFF,TGTGCCAGCAGTTACAGGGAGACCGGGGAGCTGTTTTTT
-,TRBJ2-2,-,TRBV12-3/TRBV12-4,CASRARGTGELFF,TGTGCCAGCAGAGCAAGAGGCACCGGGGAGCTGTTTTTT